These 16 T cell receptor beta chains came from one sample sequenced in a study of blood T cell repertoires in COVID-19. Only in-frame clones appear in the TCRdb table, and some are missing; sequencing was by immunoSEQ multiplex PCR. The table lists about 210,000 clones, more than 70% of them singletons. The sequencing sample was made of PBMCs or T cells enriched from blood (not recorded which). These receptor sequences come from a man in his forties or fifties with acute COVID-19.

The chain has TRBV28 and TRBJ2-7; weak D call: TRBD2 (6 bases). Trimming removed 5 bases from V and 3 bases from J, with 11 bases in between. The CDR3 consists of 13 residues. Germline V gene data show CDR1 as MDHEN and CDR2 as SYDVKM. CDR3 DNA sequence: TGTGCCAGCAGTCGTCGGGGGTACTACGAGCAGTACTTC. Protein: CASSRRGYYEQYF.

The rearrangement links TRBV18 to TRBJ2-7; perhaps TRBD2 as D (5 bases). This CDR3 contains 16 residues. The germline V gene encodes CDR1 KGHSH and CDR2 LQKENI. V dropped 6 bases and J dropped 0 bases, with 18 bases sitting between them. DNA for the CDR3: TGTGCCAGCTCCCCTCGACGGACTCCGAGCTCCTACGAGCAGTACTTC. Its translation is CASSPRRTPSSYEQYF. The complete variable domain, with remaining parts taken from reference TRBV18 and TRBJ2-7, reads NAGVMQNPRHLVRRRGQEARLRCSPMKGHSHVYWYRQLPEEGLKFMVYLQKENIIDESGMPKERFSAEFPKEGPSILRIQQVVRGDSAAYFCASSPRRTPSSYEQYFGPGTRLTVT.

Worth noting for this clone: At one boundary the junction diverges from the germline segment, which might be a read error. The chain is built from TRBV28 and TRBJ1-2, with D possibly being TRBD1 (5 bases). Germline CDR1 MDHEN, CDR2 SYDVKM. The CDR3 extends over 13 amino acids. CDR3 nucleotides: TGTGCCAGTCACGCAGGGATTAACTCTGGCTACACCTTC. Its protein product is CASHAGINSGYTF.

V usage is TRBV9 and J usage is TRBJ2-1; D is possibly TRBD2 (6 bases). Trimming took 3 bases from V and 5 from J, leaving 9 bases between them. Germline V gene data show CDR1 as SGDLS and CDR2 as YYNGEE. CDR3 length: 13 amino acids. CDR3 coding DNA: TGTGCCAGCAGCGGCGGGGTAAACAATGAGCAGTTCTTC. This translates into CASSGGVNNEQFF.

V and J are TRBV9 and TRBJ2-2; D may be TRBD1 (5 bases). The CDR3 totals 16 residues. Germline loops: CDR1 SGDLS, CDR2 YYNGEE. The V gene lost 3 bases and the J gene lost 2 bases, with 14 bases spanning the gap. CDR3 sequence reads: CASSAGFMGNTGELFF. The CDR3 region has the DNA TGTGCCAGCAGCGCAGGGTTTATGGGAAACACCGGGGAGCTGTTTTTT.

The CDR3 coding sequence is TGTGCCAGCAGCAAAGGACTAGCGGGAGGTGAGACCCAGTACTTC. Amino acid sequence: CASSKGLAGGETQYF. The rearrangement uses TRBV7-3 and TRBJ2-5; 14 bases fit TRBD2. This CDR3 is 15 amino acids long. V lost 5 bases, J lost 5 bases, and 4 bases stayed unmatched. CDR1 is SGHTA, CDR2 FQGTGA, per germline.

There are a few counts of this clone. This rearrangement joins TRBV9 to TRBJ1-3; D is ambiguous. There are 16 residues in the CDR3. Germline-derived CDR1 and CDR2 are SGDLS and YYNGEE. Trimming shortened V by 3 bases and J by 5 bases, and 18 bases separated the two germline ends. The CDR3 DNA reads TGTGCCAGCAGCGCAGAGGACTGGACCGATAGAAACACCATATATTTT. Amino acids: CASSAEDWTDRNTIYF.

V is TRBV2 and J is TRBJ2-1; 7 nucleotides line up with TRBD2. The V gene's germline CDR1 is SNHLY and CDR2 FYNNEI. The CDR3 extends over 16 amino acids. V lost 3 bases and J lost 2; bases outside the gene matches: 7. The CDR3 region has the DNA TGTGCCAGCAGTGAGGGAGCGGGACCTACCTACAATGAGCAGTTCTTC. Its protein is CASSEGAGPTYNEQFF.

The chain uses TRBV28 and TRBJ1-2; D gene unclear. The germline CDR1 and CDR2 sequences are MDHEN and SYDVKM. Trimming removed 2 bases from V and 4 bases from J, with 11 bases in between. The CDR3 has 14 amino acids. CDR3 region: CASSLSGSGYGYTF. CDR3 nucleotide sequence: TGTGCCAGCAGTTTAAGCGGTTCGGGCTATGGCTACACCTTC.

The DNA of the CDR3 is TGTGCCAGCAGCTTACTTGTGTCTGCGGGAGGGTTAAACGAGCAGTACTTC. Translating gives CASSLLVSAGGLNEQYF. The chain uses TRBV7-6 and TRBJ2-7; 9 bases agree with TRBD2. From germline, CDR1 is SGHVS and CDR2 FNYEAQ. The CDR3 covers 17 residues. V shed 2 bases, J shed 5 bases, and the junction held 13 bases outside the gene matches.

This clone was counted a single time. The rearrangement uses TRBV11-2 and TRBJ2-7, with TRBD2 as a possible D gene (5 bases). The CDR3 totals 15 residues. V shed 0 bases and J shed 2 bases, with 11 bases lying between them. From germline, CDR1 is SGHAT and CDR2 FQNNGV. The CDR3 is CASSLDFEGTYEQYF. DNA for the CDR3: TGTGCCAGCAGCTTAGATTTTGAGGGAACCTACGAGCAGTACTTC.

Written as DNA, the CDR3 is TGTGCCAGTACCCTCGGGACAAAATGGGGGAGCAATCAGCCCCAGCATTTT. Its protein product is CASTLGTKWGSNQPQHF. V is TRBV19 and J is TRBJ1-5, with a tentative D call TRBD1 (6 bases). In germline, CDR1 is LNHDA, CDR2 SQIVND (reference sequence). V gave up 7 bases and J gave up 1 base, with 20 bases separating them. The CDR3 loop spans 17 amino acids.

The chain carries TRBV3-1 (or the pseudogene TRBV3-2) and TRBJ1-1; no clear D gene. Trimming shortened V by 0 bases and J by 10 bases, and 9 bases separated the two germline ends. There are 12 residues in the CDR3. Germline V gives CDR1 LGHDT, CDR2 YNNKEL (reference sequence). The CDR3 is CASSQETRGAFF. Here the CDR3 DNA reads TGTGCCAGCAGCCAAGAAACCCGGGGAGCTTTCTTT.

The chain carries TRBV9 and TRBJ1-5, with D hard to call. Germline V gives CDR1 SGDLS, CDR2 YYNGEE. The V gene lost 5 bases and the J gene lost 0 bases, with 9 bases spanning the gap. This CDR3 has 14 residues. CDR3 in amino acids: CASSAHASNQPQHF. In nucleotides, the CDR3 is TGTGCCAGCAGTGCACACGCTAGCAATCAGCCCCAGCATTTT.

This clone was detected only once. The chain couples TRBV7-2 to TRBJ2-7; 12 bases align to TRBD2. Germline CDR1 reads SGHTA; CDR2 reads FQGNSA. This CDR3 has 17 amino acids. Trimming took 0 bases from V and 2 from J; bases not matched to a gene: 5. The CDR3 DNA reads TGTGCCAGCAGCTTAGCTCCTAGCGGGAGGGGTGCCTACGAGCAGTACTTC. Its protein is CASSLAPSGRGAYEQYF. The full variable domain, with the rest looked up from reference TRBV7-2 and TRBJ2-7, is GAGVSQSPSNKVTEKGKDVELRCDPISGHTALYWYRQSLGQGLEFLIYFQGNSAPDKSGLPSDRFSAERTGGSVSTLTIQRTQQEDSAVYLCASSLAPSGRGAYEQYFGPGTRLTVT.

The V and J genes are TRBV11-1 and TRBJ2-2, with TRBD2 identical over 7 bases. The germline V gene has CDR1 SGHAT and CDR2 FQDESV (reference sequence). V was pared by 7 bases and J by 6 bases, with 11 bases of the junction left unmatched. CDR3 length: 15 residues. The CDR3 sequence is CASTPRQSGAGELFF. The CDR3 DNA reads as TGTGCCAGCACCCCGAGGCAAAGCGGGGCCGGGGAGCTGTTTTTT.